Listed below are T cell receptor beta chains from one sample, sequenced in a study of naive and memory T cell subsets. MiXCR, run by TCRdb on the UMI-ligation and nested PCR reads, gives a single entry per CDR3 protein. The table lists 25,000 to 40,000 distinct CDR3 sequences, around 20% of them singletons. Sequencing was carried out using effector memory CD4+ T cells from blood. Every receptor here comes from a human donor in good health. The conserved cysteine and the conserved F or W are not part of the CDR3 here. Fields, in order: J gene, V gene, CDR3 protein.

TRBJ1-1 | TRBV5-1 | ASSLMTSGTTEAF
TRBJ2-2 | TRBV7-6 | ASSSGTGRFDGELF
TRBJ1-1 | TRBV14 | ASSQPGLNTEAF
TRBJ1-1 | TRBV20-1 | SALRDTNTEAF
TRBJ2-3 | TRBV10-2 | ASRELSGRGDTQY
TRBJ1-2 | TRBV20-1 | STTGEGADPYGYT
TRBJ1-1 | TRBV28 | ASSPRTVTTTEAF
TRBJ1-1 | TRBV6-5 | ASSYRGVSPNTEAF
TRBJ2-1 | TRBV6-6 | ASSYRTSGSKRYGEQF
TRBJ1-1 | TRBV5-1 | ASRVGASNTEAF
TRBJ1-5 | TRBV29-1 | SARTGWGNQPQH
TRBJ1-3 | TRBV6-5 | ASTERPHGRSGNTIY
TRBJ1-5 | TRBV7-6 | ASSLDGTLQPQH
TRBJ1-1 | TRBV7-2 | ASSLAHRSTEAF
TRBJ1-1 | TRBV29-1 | SALSHLNTEAF
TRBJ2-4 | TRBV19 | ATSRTAKNIQY
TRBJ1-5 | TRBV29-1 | SVSQGTEQPQH
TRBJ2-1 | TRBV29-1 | SVAPGGADEQF
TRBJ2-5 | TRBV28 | AGSPLGRARGIAQY
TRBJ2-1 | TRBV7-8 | ASSLANRKTSGRHEQF
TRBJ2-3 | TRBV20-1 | SAATSGTDTQY
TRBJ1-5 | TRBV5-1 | ASSLETAPPMSNQPQH
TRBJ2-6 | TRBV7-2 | ASSLSTQRASGANVLT
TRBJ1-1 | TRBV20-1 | SARGHRAEAF
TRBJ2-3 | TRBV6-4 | ASSDRTGASTDTQY
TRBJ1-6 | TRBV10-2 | ASRERTATNSPLH
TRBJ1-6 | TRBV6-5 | ASSYRGTDSPLH
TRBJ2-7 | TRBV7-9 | ASSSTGTGGTYEQY
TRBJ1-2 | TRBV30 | AWSVPGGYT
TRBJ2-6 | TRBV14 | ASSQVRGTGGAGGANVLT
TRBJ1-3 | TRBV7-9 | ASSSGQPSSGNTIY
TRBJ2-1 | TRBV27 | ASTEGGGPHNEQF
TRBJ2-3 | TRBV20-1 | SASSSRGENTQY
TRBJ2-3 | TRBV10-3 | AISAQVTTDTQY
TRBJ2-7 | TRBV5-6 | ASSFWTGNSYEQY
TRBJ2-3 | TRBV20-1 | SAREIAGRADTQY
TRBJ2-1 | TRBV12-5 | ASGLTSGLNEQF
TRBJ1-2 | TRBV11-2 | ASSLGLGGGYT
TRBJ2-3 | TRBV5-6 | ASSLSGQGAADTQY
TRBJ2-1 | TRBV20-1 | SAATSGRQYEQF
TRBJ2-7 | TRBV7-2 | ASSLGGQGAYEQY
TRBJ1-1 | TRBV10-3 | AISPGVGSTEAF